Described below is a single T cell receptor beta chain sequence and its context. The data were taken from a study of blood T cell repertoires in COVID-19. Overall study: COVID-19 samples collected from the United States, Italy and Spain covered acute and convalescent phases.

Per germline, CDR1 LNHDA and CDR2 SQIVND (reference sequence). This CDR3 is 14 amino acids long. V dropped 5 bases and J dropped 6 bases, with 16 bases sitting between them. How the authors handled the data: How many nucleated cells were present was estimated from reference gene primer amplification. This table comes from immunoSEQ multiplex PCR, and its TCRdb copy is limited to in-frame clones, with some not included. D and trimming were read from the DNA, whereas the V and J calls and clone size are those reported in that table. The table lists roughly 60,000 clones, about 85% of them singletons. V is TRBV19 and J is TRBJ1-1; D is unresolved. The sequence came from a human donor with acute or convalescent COVID-19. The donor label of this sample is uncertain. The sequenced material came from peripheral blood. CDR3 amino acids: CASSFRVFASEAFF. CDR3 nucleotides: TGTGCCAGTAGTTTCCGGGTGTTTGCGTCTGAAGCTTTCTTT.